This T cell receptor (beta chain) was sequenced in a study of cytomegalovirus exposure and HLA in healthy donors. Overall study: Earlier findings included some 120 million unique TCR beta sequences obtained from 150 million to 200 million T cells. General study points: Later analysis reportedly placed an Asian-associated ancestry cluster below the roughly 670-donor mean in N-insertions. In a later analysis, TCR association rates varied by HLA locus: DRB1 most, HLA-C fewest. The study recorded 160 or so TCR beta chains that were cytomegalovirus-associated.

Primers: 60 Vbeta forward and 13 Jbeta reverse. The protocol was immunoSEQ multiplex PCR, while the TCRdb copy is restricted to in-frame clones and leaves out a portion. The table includes about 120,000 clones, over 8% detected once. This clone was found a few times. As yet, its antigen is unknown. The germline V gene has CDR1 SGHTA and CDR2 FQGNSA. The CDR3 totals 17 residues. V lost 5 bases to trimming and J lost 9 bases; unmatched junction nucleotides: 15. This receptor was obtained from a man aged 25-45 years in good health and CMV-seronegative. This chain links TRBV7-2 with TRBJ2-1; 11 bases agree with TRBD2. The sequenced material came from PBMCs. The CDR3 sequence: CASSGTSGALLHGEQFF. The CDR3 coding sequence is TGTGCCAGCAGCGGGACTAGCGGAGCACTCCTACACGGTGAGCAGTTCTTC.